This entry concerns a single T cell receptor beta chain. Antigen: not known. This CDR3 comprises 15 residues. Germline CDR1 is MDHEN and CDR2 is SYDVKM. The V end was cut by 3 bases, the J end by 3 bases, with 14 bases between. TCRdb keeps only in-frame clones here, not all; method: immunoSEQ multiplex PCR. The sample yields roughly 20,000 clones, roughly 91% seen once. The entry originates in a study of T cells in localized non-small cell lung cancer. Points from the study as a whole: Those with higher blood T cell density had longer overall survival. Uninvolved adjacent lung had more T cell clonality than any other tissue, topping tumor. Out of the top 100 tumor clones, a median around 57 were seen in adjacent lung.

The sequenced sample was peripheral blood, obtained before any cancer treatment. The receptor was isolated from a male donor aged 60 or over with stage I lung adenocarcinoma. The V and J genes are TRBV28 and TRBJ2-5; the D is unclear. The CDR3 DNA follows: TGTGCCAGCAGTTTCGGTGGAGTTGGGAAAGAGACCCAGTACTTC. It translates to CASSFGGVGKETQYF.